The next 19 T cell receptor beta chains were all read from a single sample in a study of T cell changes during pregnancy in multiple sclerosis. This table comes from immunoSEQ multiplex PCR, and its TCRdb copy is limited to in-frame clones, with some not included. The sample consists of some 99,000 clones, around 92% of them appearing once. The sequencing used peripheral blood, collected after pregnancy. These TCRs come from a female donor in good health, enrolled as a control in a pregnancy study.

This clone occurred a few times. CDR3 sequence: CASSLGSGGSQPQHF. In DNA form, the CDR3 reads TGTGCCAGCAGCTTAGGTAGCGGGGGGAGTCAGCCCCAGCATTTT. The V call is TRBV7-9, the J call TRBJ1-5; D might be TRBD1 (5 bases). The V end was cut by 1 base, the J end by 6 bases, with 13 bases between. Germline V gives CDR1 SEHNR, CDR2 FQNEAQ (reference sequence). There are 15 residues in the CDR3.

This chain links TRBV6-1 with TRBJ2-7; 8 bases fit TRBD2. This CDR3 comprises 12 residues. The V gene's germline CDR1 is MNHNS and CDR2 SASEGT. Trimming took 4 bases from V and 6 from J; bases not matched to a gene: 2. DNA of the CDR3: TGTGCCAGCAGTGCCCTAGCGGGCGAGCAGTACTTC. This codes for CASSALAGEQYF.

This clone was counted a few times. CDR3 nucleotide sequence: TGTGCCAGCAGCTCTACAGGACTAGCGGACGTGTACAATGAGCAGTTCTTC. As protein: CASSSTGLADVYNEQFF. This chain uses TRBV11-2 with TRBJ2-1, with 10 positions matching TRBD2. The germline V gene has CDR1 SGHAT and CDR2 FQNNGV. Trimming removed 4 bases from V and 4 bases from J; junction bases left unmatched: 10. This CDR3 is 17 amino acids long.

The chain uses TRBV29-1 and TRBJ2-7, with 9 bases matching TRBD1. V lost 6 bases to trimming and J lost 6 bases; unmatched junction nucleotides: 9. The CDR3 spans 13 residues. CDR1 SQVTM and CDR2 ANQGSEA come from the germline V gene. DNA for the CDR3: TGCAGCGTACGGGGACAGGGTTACAGCGAGCAGTACTTC. Translated, it gives CSVRGQGYSEQYF.

CDR3 bases: TGTGCCTGGAGTATAACCGGGACAGGGACTGCCGAGCAGTACTTC. Translating it yields CAWSITGTGTAEQYF. This chain links TRBV30 with TRBJ2-7; 9 nucleotides match TRBD1. The CDR3 consists of 15 residues. CDR1 and CDR2 (germline): GTSNPN, SVGIG (reference sequence). The ends lost 2 bases at V and 6 bases at J; junction bases unmatched: 11.

The chain links TRBV9 to TRBJ2-7; D possibly corresponds to TRBD2 (5 bases). The germline V gene encodes CDR1 SGDLS and CDR2 YYNGEE. The CDR3 has 15 amino acids. V gave up 4 bases and J gave up 2 bases, with 16 bases separating them. CDR3 sequence (DNA): TGTGCCAGCAGCCCCCGGACTGAACCTACCTACGAGCAGTACTTC. Its protein product is CASSPRTEPTYEQYF. Full variable domain (outside the CDR3, taken from reference TRBV9 and TRBJ2-7): DSGVTQTPKHLITATGQRVTLRCSPRSGDLSVYWYQQSLDQGLQFLIQYYNGEERAKGNILERFSAQQFPDLHSELNLSSLELGDSALYFCASSPRTEPTYEQYFGPGTRLTVT.

In its sample, this clone was seen many times. The gene calls are TRBV6-5 and TRBJ1-1, with 7 bases aligning to TRBD1. The trim removed 10 bases at V and 0 bases at J, leaving 11 bases unmatched. CDR1 and CDR2 from the germline V gene are MNHEY and SVGAGI. The CDR3 covers 15 residues. The CDR3, as DNA: TGTGCCACCGGACCAGCGGACAGGATGAACACTGAAGCTTTCTTT. Translation gives CATGPADRMNTEAFF.

The V call is TRBV6-1, the J call TRBJ1-5; TRBD1 matches at 10 bases. The V and J ends lost 5 bases and 2 bases, in that order; junction bases with no gene match: 3. In germline, CDR1 is MNHNS, CDR2 SASEGT. The CDR3 runs 15 residues. CDR3: CASSPTGGGNQPQHF. In DNA, the CDR3 is TGTGCCAGCAGTCCGACAGGGGGCGGCAATCAGCCCCAGCATTTT.

The J gene is TRBJ1-5, the V gene TRBV4-1; tentatively, D is TRBD1 (6 bases). V shed 0 bases and J shed 0 bases, with 18 bases lying between them. Germline CDR1 is MGHRA and CDR2 is YSYEKL. The CDR3 has 19 residues. The CDR3 protein is CASSQEEGWTVISNQPQHF. DNA for the CDR3: TGCGCCAGCAGCCAAGAAGAAGGGTGGACAGTGATTAGCAATCAGCCCCAGCATTTT.

V is TRBV5-1 and J is TRBJ2-5; 8 nucleotides match TRBD2. Germline loops: CDR1 SGHRS, CDR2 YFSETQ. After removal of 4 bases from V and 5 bases from J, the junction contained 10 bases not matched to a gene. The CDR3 is 15 residues long. CDR3 nucleotides: TGCGCCAGCAGCCTGGCGGCGGGGGGTGATGAGACCCAGTACTTC. As protein: CASSLAAGGDETQYF.

This clone was found once. The chain recombines TRBV6-5 with TRBJ2-3; 16 nucleotides match TRBD2. The CDR3 runs 15 residues. The germline gives CDR1 MNHEY, CDR2 SVGAGI. Trimming at V came to 2 bases and at J to 9 bases, leaving 2 bases not matched to a gene. This CDR3 reads CASSYGTSGGDTQYF. The CDR3 nucleotides read TGTGCCAGCAGTTACGGGACTAGCGGGGGGGACACGCAGTATTTT.

The CDR3 protein is CASSSSSGRAPGQFF. The CDR3 DNA is TGTGCCAGCAGCTCGTCTAGCGGGAGGGCTCCTGGGCAGTTCTTC. This rearrangement joins TRBV5-4 to TRBJ2-1, with 12 bases fitting TRBD2. Germline assignment: CDR1 SGHNT and CDR2 YYREEE (reference sequence). V dropped 3 bases and J dropped 12; count of bases not matched to a gene: 10. The CDR3 runs 15 residues. Together with reference TRBV5-4 and TRBJ2-1, the CDR3 gives the full variable domain: ETGVTQSPTHLIKTRGQQVTLRCSSQSGHNTVSWYQQALGQGPQFIFQYYREEENGRGNFPPRFSGLQFPNYSSELNVNALELDDSALYLCASSSSSGRAPGQFFGPGTRLTVL.

This chain connects TRBV19 to TRBJ1-5; D is perhaps TRBD1 (5 bases). Per the germline V gene, CDR1 is LNHDA and CDR2 is SQIVND (reference sequence). Trimming shortened V by 5 bases and J by 9 bases, and 17 bases separated the two germline ends. This CDR3 is built from 14 residues. The CDR3 here is CASSGPEGSGPQHF. Written as DNA, the CDR3 is TGTGCCAGTAGTGGTCCGGAGGGGAGCGGGCCCCAGCATTTT.

V and J are TRBV27 and TRBJ1-1; D remains unclear. Looked up from germline, CDR1 is MNHEY and CDR2 is SMNVEV (reference sequence). This CDR3 is 13 amino acids long. Between the trimmed V and J ends, which lost 5 bases and 7 bases, there was a span of 14 bases. CDR3 coding DNA: TGTGCCAGCAGTAGTGAAGTTCGGAGTGAAGCTTTCTTT. Translation: CASSSEVRSEAFF.

The rearrangement joins TRBV27 to TRBJ1-2; 7 nucleotides match TRBD1. The CDR3 loop spans 14 amino acids. Losses at the gene ends were 3 bases for V and 4 bases for J; bases not matched to a gene: 5. Germline V gene lookup returns CDR1 MNHEY and CDR2 SMNVEV (reference sequence). The CDR3 loop reads CASSFQGDSYGYTF. The CDR3 DNA follows: TGTGCCAGCAGTTTTCAGGGGGACAGCTATGGCTACACCTTC.

The rearrangement links TRBV4-1 to TRBJ1-3; tentatively, D is TRBD1 (6 bases). The germline V gene encodes CDR1 MGHRA and CDR2 YSYEKL. V lost 0 bases, J lost 0 bases, and 15 bases lay in between. The CDR3 runs 18 residues. The CDR3: CASSQDGFVGASGNTIYF. CDR3 in DNA: TGCGCCAGCAGCCAAGACGGTTTCGTGGGGGCCTCTGGAAACACCATATATTTT.

A single count supports this clone. This chain links TRBV19 with TRBJ2-7; TRBD1 matches at 10 bases. The germline V gene has CDR1 LNHDA and CDR2 SQIVND (reference sequence). V trimming: 5 bases; J trimming: 3 bases; junction bases outside the gene matches: 4. This CDR3 region has 14 residues. The CDR3 spells CASSGTGVNYEQYF. CDR3 DNA sequence: TGTGCCAGTAGTGGGACAGGGGTCAACTACGAGCAGTACTTC.

The chain links TRBV9 to TRBJ2-1, with 12 bases fitting TRBD2. The CDR3 runs to 18 residues. Germline trimming cut 4 bases from V and 4 bases from J; bases unmatched to any gene: 12. CDR1 is SGDLS and CDR2 is YYNGEE in the germline V gene. The CDR3 protein is CASSRGLAGGPGYNEQFF. For the CDR3, the DNA is TGTGCCAGCAGCCGGGGGCTAGCGGGGGGGCCGGGGTACAATGAGCAGTTCTTC.

As for this clone: Different DNA sequences within this sample yield the same CDR3. V and J are TRBV2 and TRBJ2-7, with TRBD2 as a possible D gene (6 bases). V lost 7 bases, J lost 1 base, and 11 bases lay in between. The CDR3 spans 13 residues. Germline V CDR1 and CDR2: SNHLY, FYNNEI. The CDR3: CASTVADSYEQYF. CDR3 coding DNA: TGTGCCAGCACGGTAGCGGATTCCTACGAGCAGTACTTC.